This TCR beta chain was identified during a study of beta chain features in type 1 diabetes. All of the isolated RNA was reverse transcribed, so expressed TCRB transcripts were sequenced. Sequencing used immunoSEQ multiplex PCR; TCRdb keeps in-frame clones, though not all of them. The data contain around 140,000 clones, more than 9% of them singletons. Study outcomes and limitations: High TCR expression in some cells could lead to their over-representation in cDNA sequencing. Within each of all four CD4+ subsets, Type 1 diabetes patients had TCRB CDR3s that were moderately but significantly shorter.

Turning to this clone: Its cognate antigen is unknown.

V was clipped by 0 bases and J by 1 base; unmatched bases: 3. This CDR3 is 15 amino acids long. Germline-derived CDR1 and CDR2 are SGHRS and YFSETQ. This clonotype was sampled from a man younger than 35 in good health. The chain has TRBV5-1 and TRBJ2-7; 8 bases map to TRBD1. What was sequenced was naive CD4+ T cells from blood. Here the CDR3 reads CASSLVGQASYEQYF. Written as DNA, the CDR3 is TGCGCCAGCAGCTTGGTGGGACAGGCGTCCTACGAGCAGTACTTC. The full variable domain, rest sourced from reference TRBV5-1 and TRBJ2-7, is KAGVTQTPRYLIKTRGQQVTLSCSPISGHRSVSWYQQTPGQGLQFLFEYFSETQRNKGNFPGRFSGRQFSNSRSEMNVSTLELGDSALYLCASSLVGQASYEQYFGPGTRLTVT.